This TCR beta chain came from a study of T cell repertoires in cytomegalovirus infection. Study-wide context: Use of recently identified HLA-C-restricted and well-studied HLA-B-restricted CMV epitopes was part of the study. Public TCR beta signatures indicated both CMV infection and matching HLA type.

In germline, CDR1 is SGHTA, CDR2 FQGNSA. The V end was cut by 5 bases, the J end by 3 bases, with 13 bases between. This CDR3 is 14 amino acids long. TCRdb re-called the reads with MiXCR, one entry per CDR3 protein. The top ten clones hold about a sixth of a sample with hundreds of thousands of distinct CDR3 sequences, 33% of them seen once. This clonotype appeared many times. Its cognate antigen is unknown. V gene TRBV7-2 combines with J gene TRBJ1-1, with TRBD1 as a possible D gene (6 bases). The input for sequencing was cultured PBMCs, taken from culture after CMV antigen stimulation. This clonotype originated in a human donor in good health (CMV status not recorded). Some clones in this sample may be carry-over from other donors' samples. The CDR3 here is CASSLIQGDTEAFF. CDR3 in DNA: TGTGCCAGCAGCCTGATACAGGGAGACACTGAAGCTTTCTTT.